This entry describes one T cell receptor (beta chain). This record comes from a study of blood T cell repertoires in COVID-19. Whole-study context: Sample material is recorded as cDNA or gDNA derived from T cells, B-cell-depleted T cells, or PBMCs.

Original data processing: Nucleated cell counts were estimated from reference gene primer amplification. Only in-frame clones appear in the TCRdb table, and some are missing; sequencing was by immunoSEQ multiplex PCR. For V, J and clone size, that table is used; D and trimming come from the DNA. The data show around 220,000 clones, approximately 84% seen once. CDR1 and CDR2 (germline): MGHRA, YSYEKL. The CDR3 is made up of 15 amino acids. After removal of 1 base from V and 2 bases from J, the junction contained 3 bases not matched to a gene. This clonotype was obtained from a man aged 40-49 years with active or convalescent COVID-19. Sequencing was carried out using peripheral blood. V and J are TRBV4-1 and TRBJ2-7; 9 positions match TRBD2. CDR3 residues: CASSQARLAAYEQYF. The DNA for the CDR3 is TGCGCCAGCAGCCAAGCACGACTAGCGGCCTACGAGCAGTACTTC.